This T cell receptor (beta chain) was identified in a study of blood T cell repertoires in COVID-19. Overall study: Acute and convalescent COVID-19 samples came from the United States, Italy and Spain. T cells, B-cell-depleted T cells, or PBMCs provided the cDNA or gDNA that served as material.

Authors' methods: Nucleated cell counts were estimated from reference gene primer amplification. TCRdb keeps only in-frame clones here, not all; method: immunoSEQ multiplex PCR. V, J and clone size reflect that table, while D and trimming were determined from the DNA. The sample holds about 180,000 clones; roughly nine tenths are singletons and the top ten take 1.5% to 2%. Trimming left V 4 bases short and J 0 bases short, with 13 bases between. Per germline, CDR1 SGHTA and CDR2 FQGNSA. This CDR3 has 17 amino acids. The specimen was peripheral blood. The rearrangement uses TRBV7-2 and TRBJ2-6; D may be TRBD1 (5 bases). This TCR was recovered from a young man who had recovered from COVID-19. The CDR3 here is CASSSTGATSGANVLTF. CDR3 nucleotides: TGTGCCAGCAGCTCCACAGGAGCTACCTCTGGGGCCAACGTCCTGACTTTC.